The 18 T cell receptor beta chains below come from one sample, sequenced in a study of cytomegalovirus exposure and HLA in healthy donors. The PCR contained 60 Vbeta and 13 Jbeta primers. Clones were read by immunoSEQ multiplex PCR, and TCRdb kept only the in-frame ones, dropping some. The top ten clones hold approximately 4% of a sample with 100,000 to 150,000 clones, around 68% of them seen once. Sequencing was carried out using PBMCs. The origin of the receptors is a man aged 35 to 55 in good health and CMV-seropositive.

The V and J genes are TRBV30 and TRBJ2-7; tentative D call: TRBD1 (5 bases). The germline V gene has CDR1 GTSNPN and CDR2 SVGIG (reference sequence). V gave up 4 bases and J gave up 3 bases, with 13 bases separating them. This CDR3 region has 13 residues. For the CDR3, the DNA is TGTGCCTGGACCTCCCGACAGCTCTACGAGCAGTACTTC. It specifies CAWTSRQLYEQYF. Full variable domain (outside the CDR3, taken from reference TRBV30 and TRBJ2-7): SQTIHQWPATLVQPVGSPLSLECTVEGTSNPNLYWYRQAAGRGLQLLFYSVGIGQISSEVPQNLSASRPQDRQFILSSKKLLLSDSGFYLCAWTSRQLYEQYFGPGTRLTVT.

The gene calls are TRBV27 and TRBJ1-2, with 7 positions matching TRBD1. The CDR3 consists of 13 residues. In germline, CDR1 is MNHEY, CDR2 SMNVEV (reference sequence). Germline trimming cut 0 bases from V and 7 bases from J; bases unmatched to any gene: 2. The CDR3 is CASSLSTGAGYTF. CDR3 in DNA: TGTGCCAGCAGTTTATCTACAGGGGCTGGCTACACCTTC.

The table lists this clone with a few counts. The chain employs TRBV15 and TRBJ2-1; 7 bases map to TRBD2. After removal of 3 bases from V and 8 bases from J, the junction contained 4 bases not matched to a gene. The CDR3 is 13 residues long. Germline lookup yields CDR1 LNHNV and CDR2 YYDKDF (reference sequence). The CDR3 reads CATSRGLSDEQFF. CDR3 coding DNA: TGTGCCACCAGCAGGGGACTAAGCGATGAGCAGTTCTTC.

V usage is TRBV25-1 and J usage is TRBJ1-6; maybe TRBD1 (5 bases). Trimming stripped 1 base from V and 0 bases from J, with 10 bases between. CDR3 size: 17 residues. The germline CDR1 and CDR2 sequences are MGHDK and SYGVNS. The CDR3 bases are TGTGCCAGCAGTGAATTTAGGGGCAGCTCCTATAATTCACCCCTCCACTTT. Translation: CASSEFRGSSYNSPLHF.

This clone was observed a few times. The rearrangement uses TRBV28 and TRBJ1-1, with unresolved D. Germline-derived CDR1 and CDR2 are MDHEN and SYDVKM. The ends were cut back, 5 bases at V and 1 base at J, with 8 bases in the middle. This CDR3 region has 13 residues. CDR3 bases: TGTGCCAGCAGTCCGTTCTCGAACACTGAAGCTTTCTTT. Amino acids: CASSPFSNTEAFF.

The chain recombines TRBV12-5 with TRBJ1-3; D gene ambiguous. The CDR3 loop spans 16 amino acids. The V end was cut by 0 bases, the J end by 2 bases, with 11 bases between. Germline values: CDR1 LGHNT, CDR2 FRNRAP. The CDR3, as DNA: TGTGCTAGTGGTTTGGTAGGTGCGGATCCTGGAAACACCATATATTTT. Its protein is CASGLVGADPGNTIYF.

The chain carries TRBV14 and TRBJ1-5; 8 bases fit TRBD1. The germline CDR1 and CDR2 sequences are SGHDN and FVKESK. The V segment lost 1 base and the J segment 5 bases; nucleotides outside the gene matches: 1. CDR3 length: 14 residues. CDR3 loop: CASSQGQGYQPQHF. As DNA, the CDR3 is TGTGCCAGCAGCCAAGGACAGGGGTATCAGCCCCAGCATTTT.

This clone was seen a handful of times. The chain has TRBV27 and TRBJ2-2; D call uncertain. The CDR3 covers 13 residues. Between the trimmed V and J ends, which lost 0 bases and 5 bases, there was a span of 4 bases. In germline, CDR1 is MNHEY, CDR2 SMNVEV (reference sequence). CDR3 nucleotides: TGTGCCAGCAGTTTATCACAGACCGGGGAGCTGTTTTTT. Translated: CASSLSQTGELFF.

This clone was recorded a few times. This chain connects TRBV30 to TRBJ1-6; tentatively, D is TRBD1 (5 bases). The V gene's germline CDR1 is GTSNPN and CDR2 SVGIG (reference sequence). This CDR3 spans 15 amino acids. The V end was cut by 3 bases, the J end by 7 bases, with 16 bases between. Written as DNA, the CDR3 is TGTGCCTGGAGGCAGGAGGGGATGAGGAATTCACCCCTCCACTTT. Encoded protein: CAWRQEGMRNSPLHF.

The chain uses TRBV6-5 and TRBJ1-1, with unresolved D. The V and J ends lost 0 bases and 5 bases respectively, with 7 bases between them. This CDR3 comprises 13 residues. Germline V gene data show CDR1 as MNHEY and CDR2 as SVGAGI. In nucleotides, the CDR3 is TGTGCCAGCAGTTACTCGGCAGTAACTGAAGCTTTCTTT. It yields the protein CASSYSAVTEAFF.

The chain is built from TRBV27 and TRBJ1-5; TRBD1 aligns across 8 bases. V shed 6 bases, J shed 7 bases, and the junction held 8 bases outside the gene matches. CDR1 is MNHEY and CDR2 is SMNVEV in the germline V gene (reference sequence). The CDR3 covers 14 residues. The CDR3 here is CASSLQGARQPQHF. CDR3 nucleotide sequence: TGTGCCAGCAGCCTCCAGGGGGCTCGGCAGCCCCAGCATTTT.

The V and J genes are TRBV7-6 and TRBJ2-3; 8 bases agree with TRBD2. CDR1 SGHVS and CDR2 FNYEAQ come from the germline V gene. CDR3 size: 16 residues. The V segment lost 5 bases and the J segment 11 bases; nucleotides outside the gene matches: 18. CDR3 sequence: CASSPQAGGPSGKQYF. As DNA, the CDR3 is TGTGCCAGCAGCCCCCAGGCGGGGGGCCCCTCCGGAAAGCAGTATTTT.

This clone came up a few times. This chain links TRBV14 with TRBJ1-3; no definite D call. Germline loops: CDR1 SGHDN, CDR2 FVKESK. The CDR3 length is 14 residues. Trimming cost V 3 bases and J 8 bases, with 14 bases left between them. In nucleotides, the CDR3 is TGTGCCAGCAGCCACCCGGGAACCTTCGACACCATATATTTT. It specifies CASSHPGTFDTIYF.

CDR3 protein: CASSQDGDRVSGQPQHF. The CDR3 DNA is TGTGCCAGCAGCCAAGATGGGGACAGGGTAAGCGGTCAGCCCCAGCATTTT. This chain links TRBV4-2 with TRBJ1-5, with 9 nucleotides matching TRBD1. The germline V gene has CDR1 LGHNA and CDR2 YNFKEQ. After removal of 0 bases from V and 6 bases from J, the junction contained 9 bases not matched to a gene. The CDR3 has 17 amino acids.

This chain uses TRBV7-6 with TRBJ2-5; 10 nucleotides align to TRBD2. Germline CDR1 is SGHVS and CDR2 is FNYEAQ. The CDR3 is made up of 14 amino acids. The J segment lost 5 bases and the V segment lost 8 bases, leaving 8 bases of the junction unmatched. The CDR3 spells CASALLAGRETQYF. The CDR3 nucleotides read TGTGCCAGCGCGTTACTAGCGGGAAGGGAGACCCAGTACTTC.

The genes are TRBV12-5 and TRBJ2-7; TRBD1 is a possible D gene (6 bases). Germline assignment: CDR1 LGHNT and CDR2 FRNRAP. The CDR3 has 16 residues. Between the trimmed V and J ends, which lost 4 bases and 3 bases, there was a span of 19 bases. CDR3 nucleotides: TGTGCTAGTGGTTCGGGACAAGGGAGCACCCTCTACGAGCAGTACTTC. Its protein is CASGSGQGSTLYEQYF.

The chain carries TRBV7-8 and TRBJ1-2; the match to TRBD1 covers 7 bases. The CDR3 is made up of 16 amino acids. The V gene's germline CDR1 is SGHVS and CDR2 FQNEAQ. With 8 bases clipped from V and 4 bases from J, the junction kept 16 bases outside the gene matches. CDR3 nucleotide sequence: TGTGCCAGCGGGATCAACCGGGACAGTGCCCTCTATGGCTACACCTTC. It codes for CASGINRDSALYGYTF.

This clone was counted only a few times. The gene calls are TRBV6-6 and TRBJ2-7; TRBD1 matches 7 bases. The CDR3 is 12 residues long. Germline CDR1 is MNHNY and CDR2 is SVGAGI (reference sequence). V dropped 7 bases and J dropped 3; count of bases not matched to a gene: 3. CDR3 region: CASTGQHYEQYF. As DNA, the CDR3 is TGTGCCAGCACGGGACAGCACTACGAGCAGTACTTC.